The 21 T cell receptor beta chains below all came from one sample that was sequenced in a study of T cells in Graves' hyperthyroidism and ophthalmopathy (dated by TCRdb to about 2019). Library construction relied on multiplex PCR. The instrument was an Illumina HiSeq 2000. The TCR beta CDR3 regions were amplified from RNA transcripts. For the first round of RT-PCR on the TCR CDR3, the HTBI primer set was used together with the Qiagen OneStep RT-PCR kit. TCRdb reprocessed the public reads (quality trimming at Q25 with fastp, clone calling with MiXCR) and kept in-frame beta chains. Each CDR3 protein gets just one entry, which takes the most common genes and DNA from the rows behind it. The sample records about 300,000 distinct CDR3 sequences, roughly an eighth of which are singletons. The top ten clones comprise roughly 7.7% of the sample. Sequenced: blood. The receptors originated from a woman aged 40 to 50 with Graves' hyperthyroidism.

Ten or more counts support this clonotype. The chain combines TRBV24-1 with TRBJ1-3, with D possibly being TRBD1 (6 bases). The ends were cut back, 12 bases at V and 2 bases at J, with 22 bases in the middle. Germline-derived CDR1 and CDR2 are KGHDR and SFDVKD. The CDR3 spans 16 residues. Here the CDR3 reads CAAPVIDRSTGNTIYF. Here the CDR3 DNA reads TGTGCCGCTCCCGTAATTGACAGGTCTACTGGAAACACCATATATTTT.

This clonotype was observed a handful of times. This chain uses TRBV7-8 with TRBJ2-2; D is undetermined. CDR3 length: 15 residues. The V gene's germline CDR1 is SGHVS and CDR2 FQNEAQ. The germline V and J ends were trimmed by 1 base and 8 bases, with 14 bases remaining between them. CDR3: CASSLEELKGGELFF. The CDR3 DNA follows: TGTGCCAGCAGCTTAGAGGAGTTAAAAGGGGGGGAGCTGTTTTTT.

In this sample, this clonotype turned up many times. The V and J genes are TRBV2 and TRBJ1-4; D unresolved. Germline CDR1 SNHLY, CDR2 FYNNEI. V was clipped by 4 bases and J by 13 bases, with 16 bases between them. The CDR3 is 13 residues long. The CDR3 reads CASSVLLTSGLFF. The CDR3 coding sequence is TGTGCCAGCAGTGTCCTCCTAACTTCCGGACTGTTTTTT.

At least ten counts were recorded for this clonotype. V is TRBV20-1 and J is TRBJ1-3; TRBD1 might be the D (5 bases). Trimming took 8 bases from V and 0 from J, leaving 14 bases between them. The length of the CDR3 is 14 residues. Germline-derived CDR1 and CDR2 are DFQATT and SNEGSKA (reference sequence). In DNA, the CDR3 is TGCAGTACTATAGACAGTAGCTCTGGAAACACCATATATTTT. It specifies CSTIDSSSGNTIYF.

This clonotype has at least ten counts. The V gene is TRBV9, the J gene TRBJ1-2, with D uncertain. Between the trimmed V and J ends, which lost 0 bases and 4 bases, there was a span of 10 bases. Germline CDR1 reads SGDLS; CDR2 reads YYNGEE. CDR3 size: 14 residues. The CDR3, as DNA: TGTGCCAGCAGCGTAGGAGACACACCCTATGGCTACACCTTC. This gives the protein CASSVGDTPYGYTF.

This clonotype was seen many times. The J gene is TRBJ2-5, the V gene TRBV18, with TRBD1 matching 7 bases. V trimming: 6 bases; J trimming: 2 bases; junction bases outside the gene matches: 9. This CDR3 spans 15 amino acids. From germline, CDR1 is KGHSH and CDR2 LQKENI. Here the CDR3 DNA reads TGTGCCAGCTCCACCTTAACAGGGGAGCAAGAGACCCAGTACTTC. Translation gives CASSTLTGEQETQYF.

This clonotype was seen at least ten times. CDR3 in amino acids: CASVQGAIGYTF. The CDR3 region has the DNA TGTGCCAGCGTACAGGGGGCGATTGGCTACACCTTC. The chain has TRBV6-1 and TRBJ1-2, with TRBD1 matching over 9 bases. CDR3 length equals 12 residues. J gave up 7 bases and V 8 bases, and 5 bases lay outside the gene matches. Germline-derived CDR1 and CDR2 are MNHNS and SASEGT.

This clonotype was observed at least ten times. The chain uses TRBV25-1 and TRBJ1-5; the D gene is possibly TRBD1 (6 bases). Germline V gives CDR1 MGHDK, CDR2 SYGVNS. The CDR3 contains 15 residues. Between the trimmed V and J ends, which lost 3 bases and 4 bases, there was a span of 13 bases. The CDR3 region has the DNA TGTGCCAGCAGTGACTCACAGGGTAATAATCAGCCCCAGCATTTT. Translating gives CASSDSQGNNQPQHF.

The table lists this clonotype with many counts. The rearrangement joins TRBV12-3 or TRBV12-4 to TRBJ2-3; TRBD2 agrees at 13 bases. There are 19 residues in the CDR3. The V and J ends lost 6 bases and 2 bases, in that order; junction bases with no gene match: 14. The CDR3 loop is CASSDGLAGVGYTTDTQYF. The CDR3 region has the DNA TGTGCCAGCAGCGATGGACTAGCGGGAGTAGGCTATACCACAGATACGCAGTATTTT.

This clonotype was counted ten times or more. This chain uses TRBV27 with TRBJ2-3; unclear D gene. CDR1 is MNHEY, CDR2 SMNVEV, per germline (reference sequence). The CDR3 sequence is 14 residues long. The ends were cut back, 3 bases at V and 4 bases at J, with 11 bases in the middle. The CDR3 DNA reads TGTGCCAGCAGTTTTAGGCCATCCCCAGATACGCAGTATTTT. It translates to CASSFRPSPDTQYF.

This clonotype was detected ten times or more. This chain uses TRBV12-3 or TRBV12-4 with TRBJ1-5, with unresolved D. Between the trimmed V and J ends, which lost 3 bases and 5 bases, there was a span of 8 bases. The CDR3 is made up of 13 amino acids. CDR3 in amino acids: CASSLMKHQPQHF. The CDR3 coding sequence is TGTGCCAGCAGTTTGATGAAGCATCAGCCCCAGCATTTT.

This clonotype was counted many times. The V gene is TRBV10-2, the J gene TRBJ1-5; D remains ambiguous. From germline, CDR1 is WSHSY and CDR2 SAAADI. The V and J ends lost 4 bases and 2 bases respectively, with 12 bases between them. The CDR3 runs to 15 residues. The CDR3 region is CASSVSFGGNQPQHF. The CDR3 coding sequence is TGCGCCAGCAGTGTTTCGTTCGGGGGCAATCAGCCCCAGCATTTT.

J is TRBJ2-5 and V is TRBV9; 7 bases fit TRBD2. Germline assignment: CDR1 SGDLS and CDR2 YYNGEE. This CDR3 comprises 16 residues. V gave up 0 bases and J gave up 4 bases; unmatched junction bases: 9. The CDR3 sequence is CASSVGVRAGRETQYF. The CDR3 nucleotides are TGTGCCAGCAGCGTAGGGGTAAGAGCGGGGAGAGAGACCCAGTACTTC.

This clonotype was found many times. This rearrangement joins TRBV13 to TRBJ2-3; D unclear. The V gene's germline CDR1 is PRHDT and CDR2 FYEKMQ (reference sequence). V was clipped by 1 base and J by 3 bases, with 5 bases between them. The CDR3 totals 13 residues. The CDR3 sequence: CASSLVRTDTQYF. CDR3 nucleotide sequence: TGTGCCAGCAGCTTAGTGAGGACAGATACGCAGTATTTT.

The chain is built from TRBV11-2 and TRBJ2-1, with D possibly being TRBD1 or TRBD2 (6 bases each). Germline CDR1 reads SGHAT; CDR2 reads FQNNGV. Trimming removed 3 bases from V and 3 bases from J, with 12 bases in between. The CDR3 extends over 15 amino acids. CDR3 in amino acids: CASSLMGGYYNEQFF. In DNA form, the CDR3 reads TGTGCCAGCAGCTTGATGGGGGGCTACTACAATGAGCAGTTCTTC. The full variable domain, completed using reference TRBV11-2 and TRBJ2-1, is EAGVAQSPRYKIIEKRQSVAFWCNPISGHATLYWYQQILGQGPKLLIQFQNNGVVDDSQLPKDRFSAERLKGVDSTLKIQPAKLEDSAVYLCASSLMGGYYNEQFFGPGTRLTVL.

The V and J genes are TRBV7-9 and TRBJ1-1; possibly TRBD1 for D (5 bases). CDR3 size: 14 residues. From germline, CDR1 is SEHNR and CDR2 FQNEAQ (reference sequence). Trimming cost V 8 bases and J 11 bases, with 24 bases left between them. The CDR3 sequence: CASGHGAAQPGAFF. As DNA, the CDR3 is TGTGCCAGCGGTCACGGGGCCGCCCAACCCGGGGCTTTCTTT.

This clonotype was counted many times. The chain recombines TRBV28 with TRBJ1-5, with D possibly being TRBD1 (6 bases). CDR3 length: 15 residues. V dropped 3 bases and J dropped 0 bases, with 9 bases sitting between them. From germline, CDR1 is MDHEN and CDR2 SYDVKM. DNA of the CDR3: TGTGCCAGCAGTTTGAGACAGGATAGCAATCAGCCCCAGCATTTT. Protein: CASSLRQDSNQPQHF.

The V gene is TRBV27, the J gene TRBJ1-1; the match to TRBD1 covers 8 bases. Trimming at V came to 6 bases and at J to 3 bases, leaving 3 bases not matched to a gene. Per the germline V gene, CDR1 is MNHEY and CDR2 is SMNVEV (reference sequence). This CDR3 contains 13 residues. This CDR3 is CASRDRVYTEAFF. The CDR3 DNA reads TGTGCCAGCAGGGACAGGGTATACACTGAAGCTTTCTTT.

The chain employs TRBV20-1 and TRBJ2-2; the match to TRBD2 covers 9 bases. CDR1 is DFQATT, CDR2 SNEGSKA, per germline (reference sequence). The CDR3 is 15 residues long. V shed 6 bases, J shed 7 bases, and the junction held 12 bases outside the gene matches. CDR3 nucleotides: TGCAGTGCCAAGGCGGCTAGCGGGATCGTCGGGGAGCTGTTTTTT. This gives the protein CSAKAASGIVGELFF.

This chain links TRBV27 with TRBJ2-4, with TRBD1 matching 9 bases. CDR1 and CDR2 (germline): MNHEY, SMNVEV (reference sequence). CDR3 length: 16 amino acids. Unmatched junction bases numbered 3, after V lost 3 bases and J lost 0 bases. CDR3 region: CASSFGTGRAKNIQYF. The CDR3 DNA sequence: TGTGCCAGCAGTTTCGGGACAGGGCGAGCCAAAAACATTCAGTACTTC.

This clonotype was detected ten times or more. The rearrangement uses TRBV12-3 or TRBV12-4 and TRBJ2-1, with 7 bases identical to TRBD2. The CDR3 totals 15 residues. V lost 6 bases to trimming and J lost 4 bases; unmatched junction nucleotides: 9. The CDR3 reads CASSSAGTKYNEQFF. In nucleotides, the CDR3 is TGTGCCAGCAGCTCTGCCGGGACTAAATACAATGAGCAGTTCTTC.